This T cell receptor beta chain was captured by sequencing in a study of T cell repertoires in cytomegalovirus infection. In TCRdb, the reads were re-called with MiXCR into one record per CDR3 protein. The data contain hundreds of thousands of distinct CDR3 sequences, approximately 24% of them seen just once; the ten biggest clones take up around 7.6%. Germline V lookup: CDR1 MNHGY, CDR2 SAAAGT. The V end was cut by 2 bases, the J end by 13 bases, with 9 bases between. The CDR3 spans 12 residues. The table lists this clonotype with a count of one. A much larger clone lies a single base off, so this may be a read error. The CDR3 ends on some other residue instead of the conserved phenylalanine or tryptophan, so this is likely a read error.

This receptor was obtained from a human donor in good health (CMV status not recorded). Some clones in this sample may be carry-over from other donors' samples. The V and J genes are TRBV6-8 and TRBJ1-6; no reliable D call. The material sequenced was CD8+ T cells from PBMCs. This CDR3 is CASSYGVVPLHS. The CDR3 DNA sequence: TGTGCCAGCAGTTACGGCGTGGTGCCCCTCCACTCT.